Reported below is one T cell receptor beta chain. Antigen specificity is unknown. The source of the sample is a study of T cell responses to AZD1222 COVID-19 vaccine. The study, taken as a whole, reports: Two AZD1222 administrations were followed by greater Spike-specific TCR breadth and depth. Samples come after the peak T cell response, not at day 14.

Germline V gene sequence: CDR1 KGHSY, CDR2 FQNENV. The CDR3 covers 14 residues. V lost 4 bases and J 7 bases, leaving 15 bases between the germline ends. Sequencing was performed with immunoSEQ multiplex PCR; in TCRdb, only in-frame clones are kept and a portion is missing. The repertoire holds more than 110,000 clones, 93% seen once, with about 5.1% in the top ten. V is TRBV16 and J is TRBJ2-3; tentative D call: TRBD2 (5 bases). The sample in question was peripheral blood, obtained on day 0 of AZD1222 vaccination. The sequence derives from an adult in good health. The CDR3, as DNA: TGTGCCAGCAGCCCTAACTTAGGACTGTATACGCAGTATTTT. Amino acids: CASSPNLGLYTQYF.